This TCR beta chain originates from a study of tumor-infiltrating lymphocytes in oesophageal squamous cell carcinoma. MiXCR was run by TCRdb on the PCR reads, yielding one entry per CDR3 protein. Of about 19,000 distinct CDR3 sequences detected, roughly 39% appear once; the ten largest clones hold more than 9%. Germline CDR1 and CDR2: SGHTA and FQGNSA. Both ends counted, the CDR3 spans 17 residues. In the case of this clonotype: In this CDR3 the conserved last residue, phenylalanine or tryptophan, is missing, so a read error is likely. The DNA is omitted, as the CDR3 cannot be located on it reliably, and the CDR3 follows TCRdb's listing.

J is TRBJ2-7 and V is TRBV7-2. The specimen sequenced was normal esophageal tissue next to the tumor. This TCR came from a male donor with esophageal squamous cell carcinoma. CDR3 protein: CASSPDHNKGNIQYFGS.